This TCR beta chain was observed in a study of shared clonotypes between healthy human individuals. Study as a whole: The study enrolled two women and a few men aged 18 to 49.

The germline gives CDR1 LNHNV, CDR2 YYDKDF (reference sequence). With V trimmed by 5 bases and J by 1 base, 16 bases remained unmatched. CDR3 length: 20 residues. The table came from immunoSEQ multiplex PCR; TCRdb's copy has only in-frame clones and leaves some out. The sample records hundreds of thousands of clones, approximately 79% being singletons. The clonotype originates from a woman under 40 in good health. The sample was memory CD4+ T cells sorted from blood. Subset described: CD45RA-negative fraction. The chain links TRBV15 to TRBJ2-1; TRBD2 aligns across 11 bases. CDR3 DNA: TGTGCCACCAGCGGACGACCGGGACTAGCGGAAAGAGGATCCTACAATGAGCAGTTCTTC. It translates to CATSGRPGLAERGSYNEQFF.